These T cell receptor beta chains were read from a single sample in a study of T cell repertoires in cytomegalovirus infection. TCRdb reprocessed the reads with MiXCR, giving one entry per CDR3 protein. The sample shows roughly 100,000 distinct CDR3 sequences, about 15% of them seen only once. The sample taken for sequencing was PBMCs. These receptors came from a human donor in good health (CMV status not recorded). Some clones in this sample may be carry-over from other donors' samples. CDR3s include the opening cysteine and the closing phenylalanine or tryptophan. The D gene is left open where the match is weak. Expanded clones are given a class, and other clones once, few, many or no size at all.

d_gene	j_gene	abundance	v_gene	CDR3nt	CDR3aa
NA	TRBJ1-1	few	TRBV5-1	TGCGCCAGCAGCTCCGACGGCGGAGAAGCTTTCTTT	CASSSDGGEAFF
NA	TRBJ1-5	many	TRBV6-5	TGTGCCACGAGGAAGCAGCCCCAGCATTTT	CATRKQPQHF
NA	TRBJ2-2	many	TRBV7-3	TGTGCCAGCAGCTTAACGCCAGGGGCCGGGGAGCTGTTTTTT	CASSLTPGAGELFF
NA	TRBJ2-5	many	TRBV10-3	TGTGCCATCAGTGAACAGATAGGAGAGACCCAGTACTTC	CAISEQIGETQYF
NA	TRBJ2-3	few	TRBV7-3	TGTGCCAGCAGTCCCCGGGCGGGGGCATTCACAGATACGCAGTATTTT	CASSPRAGAFTDTQYF
TRBD2	TRBJ2-1	many	TRBV11-2	TGTGCCAGCAGCTCACGAGCGGGGGGAACCTACAATGAGCAGTTCTTC	CASSSRAGGTYNEQFF
NA	TRBJ2-5	NA	TRBV6-5	TGTGCCAGCAGTTCAGCGGGTGGGGAGCAAGAGACCCAGTACTTC	CASSSAGGEQETQYF
NA	TRBJ1-6	many	TRBV7-9	TGTGCCAGCAGCTTCCGGACTGGTTCACCCCTCCACTTT	CASSFRTGSPLHF
NA	TRBJ1-5	NA	TRBV7-2	TGTGCCAGCAGCTTACAAGGTGGGACCAATCAGCCCCAGCATTTT	CASSLQGGTNQPQHF
NA	TRBJ2-3	many	TRBV7-2	TGTGCCAGCAGCTCCACGACAGGATCTACGCAGTATTTT	CASSSTTGSTQYF
NA	TRBJ1-2	few	TRBV10-3	TGTGCCATCAGCGAAAGGGACGGGAGGAGGTATGGCTACACCTTC	CAISERDGRRYGYTF
NA	TRBJ2-2	NA	TRBV30	TGTGCCTGGAGCGGGACGGGCACCGGGGAGCTGTTTTTT	CAWSGTGTGELFF
TRBD1	TRBJ1-4	many	TRBV19	TGTGCCAGTAGTACTCCGGGACAGGAGGATGAAAAACTGTTTTTT	CASSTPGQEDEKLFF
NA	TRBJ1-1	NA	TRBV6-2/TRBV6-3	TGTGCCAGCAGTCCCAGACGACAGCTAGAGAACACTGAAGCTTTCTTT	CASSPRRQLENTEAFF
NA	TRBJ1-1	NA	TRBV28	TGTGCCAGCAGTTTAGTTGGGAGGCCTGAAGCTTTCTTT	CASSLVGRPEAFF
NA	TRBJ2-6	few	TRBV5-1	TGCGCCAGCAGCACCGGGACGGAACTCTCTGGGGCCAACGTCCTGACTTTC	CASSTGTELSGANVLTF
NA	TRBJ2-3	many	TRBV10-3	TGTGCCATCACTGACCCGGTTTTTGGCACAGATACGCAGTATTTT	CAITDPVFGTDTQYF
TRBD1	TRBJ1-2	many	TRBV14	TGTGCCAGCAGCCCCCCGGGACAGCATACCCACTATGGCTACACCTTC	CASSPPGQHTHYGYTF
NA	TRBJ1-1	NA	TRBV6-8	TGTGCCAGCAGTTACTCGAGAAACACTGAAGCTTTCTTT	CASSYSRNTEAFF
TRBD1	TRBJ1-2	many	TRBV7-2	TGTGCCAGCAGCCCCCCGAACTCAGGGGGCCTTATGAATGGCTACACCTTC	CASSPPNSGGLMNGYTF
NA	TRBJ1-1	many	TRBV7-9	TGTGCCAGCAGCCCCAGAGACACTGAAGCTTTCTTT	CASSPRDTEAFF
NA	TRBJ1-3	NA	TRBV7-9	TGTGCCAGCAGCTTAGTATTTCGACTTGCTGGAAACACCATATATTTT	CASSLVFRLAGNTIYF
NA	TRBJ1-6	few	TRBV6-1	TGTGCCACCGAGGACCTTCTAAAGGCTTCACCCCTCCACTTT	CATEDLLKASPLHF
NA	TRBJ2-2	many	TRBV7-6	TGTGCCAGCAGCCGGAAAAACAGGGAGTCGGGGACCGGGGAGCTGTTTTTT	CASSRKNRESGTGELFF
NA	TRBJ1-1	many	TRBV12-3/TRBV12-4	TGTGCCAGCAGTCCTTTAGGACAGAGGAACACTGAAGCTTTCTTT	CASSPLGQRNTEAFF
TRBD2	TRBJ2-3	NA	TRBV7-2	TGTGCCAGCACCTTACTGCGGGGGGGGACAGATACGCAGTATTTT	CASTLLRGGTDTQYF
NA	TRBJ1-1	many	TRBV4-1	TGCGCCAGCAGCCAAGGGGCAGCTTCCAACACTGAAGCTTTCTTT	CASSQGAASNTEAFF